This T cell receptor (beta chain) is from a study of CD8+CD57+ T cells in acquired aplastic anemia (dated by TCRdb to 2016 to 2018). Context from the whole study: On average, sorted CD4+ and CD8+ cells yielded approximately 3 ug of extracted DNA, with a range of roughly 0.18 to 27.4 ug. CD8+CD57+ expansion was defined as a frequency above the mean frequency observed in healthy subjects. The paper as a whole reports these results and caveats: No significant difference in CD8+ Simpson's diversity was found between patients and healthy controls (P=0.060). About 30 CD8+ CDR3 sequences were found in both patients and controls but appeared to be highly expressed in patients and within the immunodominant clones of the patients.

Genomic DNA served as template for TCR beta VDJ combination and CDR3 sequence profiling. An Illumina HiSeq 2000 was used for TCR repertoire sequencing. In the paper's pipeline: TRBV/TRBJ rearrangement plots, CDR3 size and DJ length profiles, and Simpson's diversity index were used to assess repertoires. The most abundant DNA sequence in the deep sequencing data was defined as the immunodominant clone. CDR3 amino acid sequences were checked for sharing across subjects and were also compared against the VDJdb database and published repertoires. TCRdb applied fastp at Q25 and MiXCR to the public reads, then kept only in-frame beta chains. Every entry covers one CDR3 protein and lists the most common genes and DNA from its rows. The V and J calls and clone size come from TCRdb's table, not from the authors' own analysis. The sample yields about 250,000 distinct CDR3 sequences; approximately 50% were counted once. The ten largest account for 7% to 10% of the sample.

Note on this clonotype: The antigen this receptor binds is unknown. Nothing much larger sits one base from this clone, and base qualities are not available.

Flow cytometry had shown CD8+CD57+ cell expansion in the patients selected for sequencing. Every patient had a diagnosis of severe acquired aplastic anemia based on International Study of Aplastic Anemia and Agranulocytosis and Camitta criteria. Patients had received no therapy at the time of blood sampling. The study deep-sequenced TCR repertoires of sorted CD4+ and CD8+ blood T cells from severe aplastic anemia patients and healthy subjects. In the USA, patient enrollment took place under clinicaltrials.gov protocols 00001620, 01623167, 00001397, 00071045, 00081523 and 00961064. Ficoll-Paque density gradient centrifugation was used to isolate peripheral blood mononuclear cells. CD4+ and CD8+ T cells were sorted by FACS or magnetic beads before DNA extraction. V is pared back by 6 bases and J by 0 bases, with 8 bases lying between the germline termini. Measured from the cysteine to the phenylalanine, the CDR3 is 12 residues long. Left in the record is the CDR3 DNA by itself, 36 bases read in frame from the first base. The germline V gene (reference sequence) supplies CDR1 DFQATT and CDR2 SNEGSKA.

The specimen was sorted CD4+, CD8+, or CD8+CD57+ T cells (not recorded which) from PBMCs. This clonotype was sampled from a human donor with aplastic anemia. The sequence links TRBV20-1 to TRBJ2-5, with the D gene call left open. For the CDR3, the sequence is CSAALYQETQYF. The nucleotides read TGCAGTGCGGCCCTGTACCAAGAGACCCAGTACTTC.